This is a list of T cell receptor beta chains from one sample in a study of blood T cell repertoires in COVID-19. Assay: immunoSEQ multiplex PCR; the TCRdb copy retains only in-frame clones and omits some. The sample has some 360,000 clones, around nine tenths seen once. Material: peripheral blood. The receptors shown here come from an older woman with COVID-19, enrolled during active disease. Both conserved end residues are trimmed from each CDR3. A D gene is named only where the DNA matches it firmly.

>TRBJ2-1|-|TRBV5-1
ASSIDNYNEQF
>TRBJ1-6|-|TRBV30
AWTWTVGTIPNSPLH
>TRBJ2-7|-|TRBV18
ASSPTLSVGYEQY
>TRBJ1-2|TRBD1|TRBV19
ASASGQGSRGYT
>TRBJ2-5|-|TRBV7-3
ASSSPTQSGTQY
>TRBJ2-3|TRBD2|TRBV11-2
ASSYGGWTDTQY
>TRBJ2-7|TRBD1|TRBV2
ASRTGENEQY
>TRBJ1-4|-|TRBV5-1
ASSVQGSNEKLF
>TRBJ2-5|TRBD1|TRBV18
ASSPPTGEETQY
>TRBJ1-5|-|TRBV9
ARGGGTHQPQH
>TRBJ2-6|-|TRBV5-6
ASSLSLRRSGANVLT
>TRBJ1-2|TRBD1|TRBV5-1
ASSLGQGIYGYT
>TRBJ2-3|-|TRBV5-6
ASSAGTPVGTQY
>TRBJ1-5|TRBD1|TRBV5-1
ASSTGQGASQPQH
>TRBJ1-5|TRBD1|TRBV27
ASSLSDRPGEPQH
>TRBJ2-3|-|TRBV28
ASSLPQGVRGGYTDTQY
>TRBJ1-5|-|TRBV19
ASSIKGGGNQPQH
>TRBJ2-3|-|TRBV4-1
ASSRLALENTQY
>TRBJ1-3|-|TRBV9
ASSMQGTRTGNTIY
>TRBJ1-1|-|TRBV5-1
ASSLVAIMNTEAF
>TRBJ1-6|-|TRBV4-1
ASSQGQQGFYNSPLH
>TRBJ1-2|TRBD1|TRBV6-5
ASSYSGTGVGYT